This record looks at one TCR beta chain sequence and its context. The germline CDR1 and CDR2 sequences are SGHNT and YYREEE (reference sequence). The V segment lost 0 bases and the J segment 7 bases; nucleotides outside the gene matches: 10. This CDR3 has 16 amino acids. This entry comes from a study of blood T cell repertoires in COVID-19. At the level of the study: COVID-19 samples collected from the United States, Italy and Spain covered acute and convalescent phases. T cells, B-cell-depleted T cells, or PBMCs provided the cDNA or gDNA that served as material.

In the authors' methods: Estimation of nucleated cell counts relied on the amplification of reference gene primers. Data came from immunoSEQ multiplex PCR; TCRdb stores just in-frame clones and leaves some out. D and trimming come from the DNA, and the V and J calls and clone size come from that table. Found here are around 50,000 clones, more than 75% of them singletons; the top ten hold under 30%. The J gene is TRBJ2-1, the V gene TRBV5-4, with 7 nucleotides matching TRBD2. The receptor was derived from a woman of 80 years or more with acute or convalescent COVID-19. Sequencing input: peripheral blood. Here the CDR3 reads CASSLDGGGVRNEQFF. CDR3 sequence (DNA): TGTGCCAGCAGCTTGGACGGTGGGGGGGTTAGGAATGAGCAGTTCTTC.